The 27 T cell receptor beta chains listed next were all sequenced from one sample in a study of blood T cell repertoires in COVID-19 (dated by TCRdb to about 2020). Library preparation was by the immunoSEQ multiplex PCR assay. Here the immuneACCESS table is served through TCRdb, limited to in-frame sequences with V and J called. Missing clones are a known gap in these copies; in checked studies unresolved V genes cover under half, and the rest lacks a known reason. For this sample there are fewer than 200,000 clones; around 83% appear just once. The ten largest clones represent roughly 7.5% of the sample. Sequenced material: peripheral blood. These receptors were obtained from a woman between 65 and 79 years old with COVID-19, enrolled during active disease.

The rearrangement joins TRBV24-1 to TRBJ2-3; the match to TRBD1 covers 8 bases. Germline V gene sequence: CDR1 KGHDR, CDR2 SFDVKD. Losses at the gene ends were 0 bases for V and 5 bases for J; bases not matched to a gene: 3. The CDR3 loop spans 15 amino acids. The CDR3 nucleotides are TGTGCCACCAGTGATTTGGGACAGGGAAAAGATACGCAGTATTTT. The encoded protein is CATSDLGQGKDTQYF.

The chain employs TRBV6-6 and TRBJ2-5, with 10 nucleotides matching TRBD2. The CDR3 is made up of 15 amino acids. Per the germline V gene, CDR1 is MNHNY and CDR2 is SVGAGI (reference sequence). V dropped 8 bases and J dropped 2; count of bases not matched to a gene: 8. The CDR3 sequence is CASQVPGLAQETQYF. The CDR3, as DNA: TGTGCCAGCCAAGTTCCGGGACTAGCGCAAGAGACCCAGTACTTC.

The chain joins TRBV5-1 to TRBJ2-3; D gene ambiguous. The CDR3 runs 12 residues. The germline CDR1 and CDR2 sequences are SGHRS and YFSETQ. V shed 4 bases and J shed 0 bases, with 3 bases lying between them. CDR3 coding DNA: TGCGCCAGCAGCCAAAGCACAGATACGCAGTATTTT. Translation: CASSQSTDTQYF. The full variable domain, completed using reference TRBV5-1 and TRBJ2-3, is KAGVTQTPRYLIKTRGQQVTLSCSPISGHRSVSWYQQTPGQGLQFLFEYFSETQRNKGNFPGRFSGRQFSNSRSEMNVSTLELGDSALYLCASSQSTDTQYFGPGTRLTVL.

The chain is built from TRBV5-5 and TRBJ1-4, with 9 bases identical to TRBD1. CDR1 SGHKS and CDR2 YYEKEE come from the germline V gene (reference sequence). The trim removed 4 bases at V and 5 bases at J, leaving 6 bases unmatched. CDR3 size: 15 residues. CDR3 nucleotide sequence: TGTGCCAGCAGCACCGCCGGGACAGGGAATGAAAAACTGTTTTTT. The encoded protein is CASSTAGTGNEKLFF.

The gene calls are TRBV6-1 and TRBJ2-2; TRBD2 is a possible D gene (6 bases). V was pared by 3 bases and J by 7 bases, with 12 bases between. Germline values: CDR1 MNHNS, CDR2 SASEGT. The CDR3 length is 14 residues. In nucleotides, the CDR3 is TGTGCCAGCAGTGACGACCTAGCGTTCGGGGAGCTGTTTTTT. Translation gives CASSDDLAFGELFF.

This rearrangement joins TRBV10-3 to TRBJ1-2; D is perhaps TRBD1 (6 bases). CDR1 and CDR2 from the germline V gene are ENHRY and SYGVKD. The germline V and J ends were trimmed by 0 bases and 4 bases, with 9 bases remaining between them. This CDR3 has 14 residues. The CDR3 region is CAISESTTGYGYTF. As DNA, the CDR3 is TGTGCCATCAGTGAGTCTACGACAGGCTATGGCTACACCTTC.

The CDR3 sequence: CATAGGLNTEAFF. The CDR3 DNA sequence: TGTGCCACTGCCGGGGGGCTGAACACTGAAGCTTTCTTT. This chain links TRBV28 with TRBJ1-1; D possibly corresponds to TRBD1 (6 bases). Trimming left V 10 bases short and J 0 bases short, with 12 bases between. Germline CDR1 and CDR2: MDHEN and SYDVKM. CDR3 length: 13 residues. Complete variable domain (other parts from reference TRBV28 and TRBJ1-1): DVKVTQSSRYLVKRTGEKVFLECVQDMDHENMFWYRQDPGLGLRLIYFSYDVKMKEKGDIPEGYSVSREKKERFSLILESASTNQTSMYLCATAGGLNTEAFFGQGTRLTVV.

This chain uses TRBV5-1 with TRBJ2-2; 8 bases agree with TRBD2. V was pared by 6 bases and J by 0 bases, with 7 bases of the junction left unmatched. CDR3 length: 16 amino acids. Germline CDR1 and CDR2: SGHRS and YFSETQ. CDR3 DNA: TGCGCCAGCAAGGACCCACTAGCGGCGAACACCGGGGAGCTGTTTTTT. Its protein is CASKDPLAANTGELFF.

J is TRBJ2-7 and V is TRBV4-2; 7 positions agree with TRBD2. V shed 1 base and J 0 bases; nucleotides not matched to a gene: 9. The CDR3 runs to 17 residues. The germline V gene has CDR1 LGHNA and CDR2 YNFKEQ. This CDR3 reads CASSQVGRQRSSYEQYF. In DNA, the CDR3 is TGTGCCAGCAGCCAAGTCGGGAGGCAGCGGAGCTCCTACGAGCAGTACTTC.

This chain connects TRBV28 to TRBJ1-4; D is unclear. The CDR3 extends over 15 amino acids. From germline, CDR1 is MDHEN and CDR2 SYDVKM. Between the trimmed V and J ends, which lost 3 bases and 2 bases, there was a span of 10 bases. The CDR3 region has the DNA TGTGCCAGCAGTTTCCCTTCCGGGACTAATGAAAAACTGTTTTTT. This sequence encodes CASSFPSGTNEKLFF.

The chain is built from TRBV28 and TRBJ1-4, with 7 bases identical to TRBD1. Germline CDR1 reads MDHEN; CDR2 reads SYDVKM. V gave up 5 bases and J gave up 7 bases; unmatched junction bases: 10. CDR3 size: 15 residues. The CDR3 sequence: CASSQRRGRGEKLFF. CDR3 DNA: TGTGCCAGCAGTCAGAGAAGGGGGCGCGGTGAAAAACTGTTTTTT.

The chain has TRBV7-2 and TRBJ2-7; D possibly corresponds to TRBD2 (6 bases). V was pared by 1 base and J by 1 base, with 8 bases between. The CDR3 is 14 amino acids. Germline V gives CDR1 SGHTA, CDR2 FQGNSA. In DNA form, the CDR3 reads TGTGCCAGCAGCTTAGAGGAGGGGTCCTACGAGCAGTACTTC. It translates to CASSLEEGSYEQYF.

The table lists this clone with a count of one. The chain combines TRBV5-8 with TRBJ2-1, with 8 bases identical to TRBD2. V was clipped by 3 bases and J by 0 bases; unmatched bases: 8. Germline V gives CDR1 SGHTS, CDR2 YDEGEE. CDR3 size: 17 residues. CDR3 DNA sequence: TGTGCCAGCAGCTCATCTAGCGGGTCCAGCTCCTACAATGAGCAGTTCTTC. Its protein product is CASSSSSGSSSYNEQFF.

This sequence joins TRBV28 and TRBJ2-1; TRBD2 matches 8 bases. This CDR3 is built from 16 residues. Germline CDR1 reads MDHEN; CDR2 reads SYDVKM. V lost 5 bases, J lost 2 bases, and 8 bases stayed unmatched. CDR3 sequence: CASSGFRAGAYNEQFF. CDR3 nucleotides: TGTGCCAGCAGTGGATTTAGAGCGGGAGCCTACAATGAGCAGTTCTTC.

This chain uses TRBV5-6 with TRBJ1-1; 7 bases line up with TRBD1. Germline-derived CDR1 and CDR2 are SGHDT and YYEEEE. The V segment lost 3 bases and the J segment 1 base; nucleotides outside the gene matches: 3. The CDR3 runs 14 residues. The CDR3 protein is CASSWGQRNTEAFF. CDR3 coding DNA: TGTGCCAGCAGCTGGGGACAGAGGAACACTGAAGCTTTCTTT.

The V and J genes are TRBV14 and TRBJ2-1; TRBD2 agrees at 13 bases. V was pared by 6 bases and J by 9 bases, with 11 bases of the junction left unmatched. The CDR3 is made up of 16 amino acids. CDR1 and CDR2 (germline): SGHDN, FVKESK. In nucleotides, the CDR3 is TGTGCCAGCAGTGATTATGGACTAGCGGGAGTAGGTGAGCAGTTCTTC. Protein sequence: CASSDYGLAGVGEQFF.

The CDR3: CASSPTSGRVYEQYF. CDR3 sequence (DNA): TGCGCCAGCAGCCCAACTAGCGGGAGGGTCTACGAGCAGTACTTC. The chain carries TRBV5-1 and TRBJ2-7, with 13 bases that match TRBD2. J was trimmed by 3 bases and V by 4 bases; bases with no gene match: 4. CDR1 is SGHRS and CDR2 is YFSETQ in the germline V gene. This CDR3 is built from 15 residues. Full variable domain (remainder filled in from reference TRBV5-1 and TRBJ2-7): KAGVTQTPRYLIKTRGQQVTLSCSPISGHRSVSWYQQTPGQGLQFLFEYFSETQRNKGNFPGRFSGRQFSNSRSEMNVSTLELGDSALYLCASSPTSGRVYEQYFGPGTRLTVT.

The chain combines TRBV4-2 with TRBJ2-3; TRBD2 matches at 8 bases. Germline assignment: CDR1 LGHNA and CDR2 YNFKEQ. The CDR3 covers 17 residues. V lost 2 bases and J lost 1; bases outside the gene matches: 8. CDR3 protein: CASSQPAPGGGTDTQYF. The CDR3 DNA sequence: TGTGCCAGCAGCCAACCCGCACCGGGGGGGGGCACAGATACGCAGTATTTT.

The chain links TRBV19 to TRBJ2-2; a possible D gene is TRBD1 (5 bases). Trimming pared 6 bases from V and 7 bases from J, leaving 12 bases between. CDR1 and CDR2 from the germline V gene are LNHDA and SQIVND (reference sequence). The CDR3 length is 13 residues. The CDR3 loop reads CASSQGLGGELFF. The DNA for the CDR3 is TGTGCCAGTAGCCAGGGTTTGGGCGGGGAGCTGTTTTTT.

This clone was seen just once. The chain combines TRBV6-2 or TRBV6-3 with TRBJ2-7; 8 nucleotides align to TRBD2. Germline CDR1 is MNHEY and CDR2 is SVGEGT. The CDR3 spans 15 residues. With 5 bases clipped from V and 0 bases from J, the junction kept 6 bases outside the gene matches. The CDR3 coding sequence is TGTGCCAGCAGTACCCAGCGGGAGCGCTCCTACGAGCAGTACTTC. This sequence encodes CASSTQRERSYEQYF.

A single count supports this clone. The chain recombines TRBV6-2 or TRBV6-3 with TRBJ1-2; D may be TRBD1 (5 bases). The CDR3 is 15 residues long. Deletions cut 2 bases from V and 2 bases from J, with 12 bases between. Germline CDR1 and CDR2: MNHEY and SVGEGT. DNA for the CDR3: TGTGCCAGCAGTTACGCACAGACAGTGAACTATGGCTACACCTTC. It encodes CASSYAQTVNYGYTF.

This chain links TRBV3-1 (or the pseudogene TRBV3-2) with TRBJ2-1; 7 positions agree with TRBD2. Germline V gene lookup returns CDR1 LGHDT and CDR2 YNNKEL (reference sequence). The ends lost 9 bases at V and 2 bases at J; junction bases unmatched: 7. CDR3 size: 14 residues. CDR3 coding DNA: TGTGCCAGTGCTGCGGGAGCCGCCTACAATGAGCAGTTCTTC. Its translation: CASAAGAAYNEQFF.

V is TRBV10-3 and J is TRBJ1-3; D uncertain. Per the germline V gene, CDR1 is ENHRY and CDR2 is SYGVKD. V was clipped by 5 bases and J by 0 bases, with 8 bases between them. The CDR3 loop spans 14 amino acids. CDR3 region: CAISFEASGNTIYF. The CDR3 nucleotides read TGTGCCATCAGTTTTGAGGCCTCTGGAAACACCATATATTTT.

V is TRBV11-1 and J is TRBJ2-7; 9 bases map to TRBD1. The CDR3 is 14 residues long. The trim removed 3 bases at V and 7 bases at J, leaving 7 bases unmatched. Per the germline V gene, CDR1 is SGHAT and CDR2 is FQDESV (reference sequence). CDR3 region: CASSLGQGTGEQYF. CDR3 DNA: TGTGCCAGCAGCTTGGGACAGGGCACGGGTGAGCAGTACTTC.

This clone was seen once. This chain's CDR3 is CASSLSGAIETQYF. The CDR3 DNA reads TGTGCCAGCAGTTTAAGCGGGGCGATCGAGACCCAGTACTTC. The gene calls are TRBV28 and TRBJ2-5, with 7 bases lining up with TRBD2. The CDR3 runs to 14 residues. Per the germline V gene, CDR1 is MDHEN and CDR2 is SYDVKM. V gave up 2 bases and J gave up 5 bases; unmatched junction bases: 5.

This clone was found many times. This chain joins TRBV19 and TRBJ2-2; 10 bases agree with TRBD2. This CDR3 spans 16 amino acids. CDR1 and CDR2 (germline): LNHDA, SQIVND (reference sequence). J was trimmed by 2 bases and V by 6 bases; bases with no gene match: 6. The CDR3 protein is CASRLTSGVNTGELFF. The CDR3 region has the DNA TGTGCCAGTAGACTCACTAGCGGGGTAAACACCGGGGAGCTGTTTTTT.

On this clone: Just one base apart from a much larger clone, this may be a read error. Other DNA sequences in the sample encode the same CDR3. This chain links TRBV7-2 with TRBJ2-7; the match to TRBD1 covers 11 bases. Trimming took 5 bases from V and 3 from J; bases not matched to a gene: 3. Germline V gives CDR1 SGHTA, CDR2 FQGNSA. The length of the CDR3 is 14 residues. The CDR3 nucleotides are TGTGCCAGCAGCCGCGGGACAGGGGGCTACGAGCAGTACTTC. Protein sequence: CASSRGTGGYEQYF.